The 24 T cell receptor beta chains below come from one sample, sequenced in a study of T cell responses to AZD1222 COVID-19 vaccine. Only in-frame clones appear in the TCRdb table, and some are missing; sequencing was by immunoSEQ multiplex PCR. This sample has some 150,000 clones, with 92% found just once. Sequences were derived from peripheral blood, sampled 28 days after the second AZD1222 dose. The receptors shown here come from an adult who received the AZD1222 COVID-19 vaccine.

The chain carries TRBV14 and TRBJ1-2, with D uncertain. V was cut by 4 bases and J by 4 bases, with 10 bases left in between. Germline lookup yields CDR1 SGHDN and CDR2 FVKESK. CDR3 length: 13 residues. Written as DNA, the CDR3 is TGTGCCAGCAGCCGGTTTCTTGGCTATGGCTACACCTTC. It is translated as CASSRFLGYGYTF.

The chain carries TRBV29-1 and TRBJ1-1; no firm D call. The germline V gene has CDR1 SQVTM and CDR2 ANQGSEA. Trimming shortened V by 6 bases and J by 8 bases, and 13 bases separated the two germline ends. The CDR3 consists of 11 residues. This CDR3 reads CSVGGRIEAFF. The CDR3 DNA sequence: TGCAGCGTGGGAGGCAGGATAGAAGCTTTCTTT.

The rearrangement uses TRBV19 and TRBJ2-2, with D perhaps matching TRBD1 or TRBD2 (6 bases each). CDR3 length: 16 amino acids. Trimming removed 7 bases at V and 3 bases at J, with 18 bases between. Germline V gene data show CDR1 as LNHDA and CDR2 as SQIVND (reference sequence). The CDR3 reads CASTPRPGAHTGELFF. CDR3 DNA sequence: TGTGCCAGTACCCCCCGCCCGGGGGCGCACACCGGGGAGCTGTTTTTT.

The chain joins TRBV27 to TRBJ1-2, with TRBD1 matching 7 bases. V dropped 6 bases and J dropped 3; count of bases not matched to a gene: 4. Per the germline V gene, CDR1 is MNHEY and CDR2 is SMNVEV (reference sequence). There are 13 residues in the CDR3. Here the CDR3 reads CASRTGPYYGYTF. The CDR3 coding sequence is TGTGCCAGCAGGACAGGGCCTTACTATGGCTACACCTTC.

The genes are TRBV21-1 and TRBJ2-7; the table's D call TRBD2 went unverified against the DNA. TRBV21-1 is annotated as a pseudogene. The CDR3 length is 20 residues. The CDR3 is CASSKIPGLAVPPVAWEQYF. The CDR3 bases are TGTGCCAGCAGCAAGATTCCTGGACTAGCGGTCCCCCCTGTTGCGTGGGAGCAGTACTTC.

CDR3 in DNA: TGTGCCAGCAGTTTCGAGGACGGAAACACCATATATTTT. Its protein is CASSFEDGNTIYF. The V gene is TRBV12-3 or TRBV12-4, the J gene TRBJ1-3; unclear D gene. This CDR3 spans 13 amino acids. Trimming took 3 bases from V and 4 from J, leaving 7 bases between them.

The chain links TRBV28 to TRBJ2-7; D perhaps matches TRBD1 (5 bases). CDR1 and CDR2 from the germline V gene are MDHEN and SYDVKM. This CDR3 contains 14 residues. Trimming took 5 bases from V and 0 from J, leaving 11 bases between them. The CDR3 region has the DNA TGTGCCAGCAGTCTCACGACAGCCTCCTACGAGCAGTACTTC. Its translation: CASSLTTASYEQYF. The whole variable domain, remainder taken from reference TRBV28 and TRBJ2-7, is DVKVTQSSRYLVKRTGEKVFLECVQDMDHENMFWYRQDPGLGLRLIYFSYDVKMKEKGDIPEGYSVSREKKERFSLILESASTNQTSMYLCASSLTTASYEQYFGPGTRLTVT.

V and J are TRBV5-6 and TRBJ2-5, with 7 bases lining up with TRBD2. Unmatched junction bases numbered 4, after V lost 0 bases and J lost 2 bases. This CDR3 has 15 residues. CDR1 is SGHDT, CDR2 YYEEEE, per germline. CDR3 loop: CASSLGLARQETQYF. The CDR3 DNA reads TGTGCCAGCAGCTTGGGACTAGCTAGGCAAGAGACCCAGTACTTC.

The chain links TRBV12-3 or TRBV12-4 to TRBJ2-6; no reliable D call. Trimming shortened V by 3 bases and J by 3 bases, and 3 bases separated the two germline ends. This CDR3 is built from 13 residues. CDR3 nucleotides: TGTGCCAGCAGTTTCTTTGGGGCCAACGTCCTGACTTTC. It encodes CASSFFGANVLTF.

J is TRBJ2-3 and V is TRBV30; the D gene is possibly TRBD2 (5 bases). In germline, CDR1 is GTSNPN, CDR2 SVGIG (reference sequence). V gave up 4 bases and J gave up 2 bases, with 10 bases separating them. The CDR3 sequence is 13 residues long. The CDR3 reads CAWTAVLTDTQYF. The DNA of the CDR3 is TGTGCCTGGACAGCGGTTCTCACAGATACGCAGTATTTT. Variable domain in full (rest from reference TRBV30 and TRBJ2-3): SQTIHQWPATLVQPVGSPLSLECTVEGTSNPNLYWYRQAAGRGLQLLFYSVGIGQISSEVPQNLSASRPQDRQFILSSKKLLLSDSGFYLCAWTAVLTDTQYFGPGTRLTVL.

The chain couples TRBV19 to TRBJ1-2; D ambiguous. Germline V gene lookup returns CDR1 LNHDA and CDR2 SQIVND (reference sequence). V was cut by 5 bases and J by 4 bases, with 8 bases left in between. This CDR3 is built from 12 residues. The CDR3 region is CASSAHSYGYTF. For the CDR3, the DNA is TGTGCCAGTAGTGCGCACAGCTATGGCTACACCTTC.

The V and J genes are TRBV5-8 and TRBJ1-1; TRBD1 agrees at 9 bases. CDR3 length: 17 amino acids. V shed 2 bases, J shed 1 base, and the junction held 9 bases outside the gene matches. Germline loops: CDR1 SGHTS, CDR2 YDEGEE. As DNA, the CDR3 is TGTGCCAGCAGCTTCGGATTTAGGGACAGGGCGAACACTGAAGCTTTCTTT. It codes for CASSFGFRDRANTEAFF. Looking up the rest from reference TRBV5-8 and TRBJ1-1 gives the full variable domain: EAGVTQSPTHLIKTRGQQATLRCSPISGHTSVYWYQQALGLGLQFLLWYDEGEERNRGNFPPRFSGRQFPNYSSELNVNALELEDSALYLCASSFGFRDRANTEAFFGQGTRLTVV.

The chain recombines TRBV28 with TRBJ2-2; weak D call: TRBD1 (6 bases). V lost 5 bases, J lost 1 base, and 14 bases lay in between. There are 16 residues in the CDR3. The germline gives CDR1 MDHEN, CDR2 SYDVKM. CDR3 nucleotides: TGTGCCAGCAGTCTCTACAGGGTAGGGAACACCGGGGAGCTGTTTTTT. Translated: CASSLYRVGNTGELFF.

The rearrangement links TRBV2 to TRBJ1-1; D unclear. Looked up from germline, CDR1 is SNHLY and CDR2 is FYNNEI. Trimming removed 2 bases at V and 2 bases at J, with 0 bases between. The CDR3 length is 11 residues. CDR3 nucleotide sequence: TGTGCCAGCAGTGAAAACACTGAAGCTTTCTTT. It specifies CASSENTEAFF.

The chain joins TRBV6-1 to TRBJ1-1; D gene unclear. The CDR3 is 16 amino acids. Germline lookup yields CDR1 MNHNS and CDR2 SASEGT. Trimming took 2 bases from V and 5 from J, leaving 18 bases between them. The CDR3 DNA reads TGTGCCAGCAGTGAATTCGTGGCATACTCGGGGACTGAAGCTTTCTTT. This codes for CASSEFVAYSGTEAFF.

The rearrangement uses TRBV5-6 and TRBJ1-2, with 7 bases matching TRBD1. The trim removed 5 bases at V and 5 bases at J, leaving 12 bases unmatched. The CDR3 totals 15 residues. Germline values: CDR1 SGHDT, CDR2 YYEEEE. The CDR3 coding sequence is TGTGCCAGCAGTCCTGAGACAGGGTTTGGATATGGCTACACCTTC. It yields the protein CASSPETGFGYGYTF.

This CDR3 is CASSLMTSGLQETQYF. DNA for the CDR3: TGTGCCAGCAGTTTAATGACTAGCGGACTCCAAGAGACCCAGTACTTC. The chain joins TRBV28 to TRBJ2-5; 9 positions match TRBD2. This CDR3 is 16 amino acids long. Trimming cost V 2 bases and J 1 base; bases outside gene matches: 5. CDR1 is MDHEN, CDR2 SYDVKM, per germline.

The V call is TRBV28, the J call TRBJ1-2, with D possibly TRBD1 on 5 matching bases. Germline loops: CDR1 MDHEN, CDR2 SYDVKM. The germline V and J ends were trimmed by 2 bases and 4 bases, with 8 bases remaining between them. CDR3 size: 13 residues. CDR3 sequence reads: CASSLEGFYGYTF. CDR3 DNA: TGTGCCAGCAGTTTAGAGGGGTTCTATGGCTACACCTTC.

The rearrangement links TRBV11-2 to TRBJ2-5; 8 bases map to TRBD1. The CDR3 length is 13 residues. V was clipped by 6 bases and J by 3 bases; unmatched bases: 3. The germline V gene has CDR1 SGHAT and CDR2 FQNNGV. This chain's CDR3 is CASRPTGEETQYF. CDR3 coding DNA: TGTGCCAGCAGACCGACAGGGGAAGAGACCCAGTACTTC.

V and J are TRBV6-5 and TRBJ1-4, with D perhaps matching TRBD1 (6 bases). The CDR3 is 16 amino acids. CDR1 and CDR2 from the germline V gene are MNHEY and SVGAGI. V gave up 4 bases and J gave up 7 bases, with 19 bases separating them. CDR3 loop: CASSSRSRGEVEKLFF. As DNA, the CDR3 is TGTGCCAGCAGTTCCCGCTCCAGGGGTGAGGTTGAAAAACTGTTTTTT.

The chain has TRBV5-5 and TRBJ2-7, with D tentatively TRBD1 (5 bases). Germline V gene lookup returns CDR1 SGHKS and CDR2 YYEKEE (reference sequence). CDR3 length: 13 amino acids. V was trimmed by 2 bases and J by 0 bases, leaving 6 bases between them. The CDR3 sequence: CASSFGHSYEQYF. The DNA for the CDR3 is TGTGCCAGCAGCTTTGGACACTCCTACGAGCAGTACTTC. Using reference TRBV5-5 and TRBJ2-7 for the parts outside the CDR3, the full variable domain is DAGVTQSPTHLIKTRGQQVTLRCSPISGHKSVSWYQQVLGQGPQFIFQYYEKEERGRGNFPDRFSARQFPNYSSELNVNALLLGDSALYLCASSFGHSYEQYFGPGTRLTVT.

The V and J genes are TRBV29-1 and TRBJ2-7, with 7 bases aligning to TRBD1. CDR3 size: 14 residues. Looked up from germline, CDR1 is SQVTM and CDR2 is ANQGSEA. Germline trimming cut 4 bases from V and 2 bases from J; bases unmatched to any gene: 8. The CDR3 bases are TGCAGCGTTGGAGTGGTTGGACAGGCCTACGAGCAGTACTTC. It codes for CSVGVVGQAYEQYF.

This chain joins TRBV10-1 and TRBJ2-1, with D uncertain. Per the germline V gene, CDR1 is WNHNN and CDR2 is SYGVQD (reference sequence). V shed 0 bases and J shed 7 bases, with 10 bases lying between them. This CDR3 is built from 14 residues. The CDR3 here is CASSESRQSNEQFF. The CDR3 nucleotides are TGCGCCAGCAGTGAGTCACGGCAGTCAAATGAGCAGTTCTTC.

With respect to this clone: Sequence at one end of the junction differs from germline and may be a read error. The chain employs TRBV6-1 and TRBJ1-1; 8 nucleotides agree with TRBD1. CDR1 MNHNS and CDR2 SASEGT come from the germline V gene. This CDR3 comprises 12 residues. CDR3 loop: CASSEARDRSPF. The CDR3 nucleotides read TGTGCCAGCAGTGAAGCGCGGGACAGGAGCCCTTTT.